This is a list of T cell receptor beta chains from one sample in a study of OX40 agonist ivuxolimab in advanced cancers. Clones were sequenced by immunoSEQ multiplex PCR, and TCRdb holds only the in-frame ones, with some missing. The sample shows tens of thousands of clones, roughly 87% of them seen only once. The sample here was CD4+ or CD8+ T cells sorted from blood, taken in a trial of the OX40 agonist ivuxolimab. The receptors shown here come from an adult with an advanced solid tumor such as melanoma, head and neck, liver or kidney cancer. Both conserved end residues are part of each CDR3.

v_gene: TRBV11-2
CDR3aa: CASSSNANTGELFF

v_gene: TRBV7-2
CDR3aa: CASSLALHLEQYF

v_gene: TRBV10-2
CDR3aa: CASRAGVMANEQFF

v_gene: TRBV2
CDR3aa: CASRSIPRRETQYF

v_gene: TRBV7-9
CDR3aa: CASSALGFTGNSPLHF

v_gene: TRBV12-5
CDR3aa: CASGLHGGVYVAGELFF

v_gene: TRBV2
CDR3aa: CASSVQGRNTEAFF

v_gene: TRBV6-6
CDR3aa: CASSNRDIGYGYTF

v_gene: TRBV4-2
CDR3aa: CASSLQGVAAKQYF

v_gene: TRBV30
CDR3aa: CAWTRQSTGANVLTF

v_gene: TRBV14
CDR3aa: CASSPRASSGKNEQFF

v_gene: TRBV30
CDR3aa: CAWGSGAFSEQYF

v_gene: TRBV7-9
CDR3aa: CASRRDSPEKLFF

v_gene: TRBV7-2
CDR3aa: CASSFGLTQYF

v_gene: TRBV18
CDR3aa: CASSRGATNEKLFF

v_gene: TRBV29-1
CDR3aa: CSVEVWEGGNTIYF

v_gene: TRBV28
CDR3aa: CASSLQMDRENYGYTF

v_gene: TRBV11-3
CDR3aa: CASSSPGRTTNEQFF

v_gene: TRBV4-1
CDR3aa: CASSQDRTVSTDTQYF

v_gene: TRBV6-5
CDR3aa: CASSQYGVQDEQYF

v_gene: TRBV7-9
CDR3aa: CASSPGDRGNYGYTF

v_gene: TRBV5-1
CDR3aa: CASSLDSNQPQHF